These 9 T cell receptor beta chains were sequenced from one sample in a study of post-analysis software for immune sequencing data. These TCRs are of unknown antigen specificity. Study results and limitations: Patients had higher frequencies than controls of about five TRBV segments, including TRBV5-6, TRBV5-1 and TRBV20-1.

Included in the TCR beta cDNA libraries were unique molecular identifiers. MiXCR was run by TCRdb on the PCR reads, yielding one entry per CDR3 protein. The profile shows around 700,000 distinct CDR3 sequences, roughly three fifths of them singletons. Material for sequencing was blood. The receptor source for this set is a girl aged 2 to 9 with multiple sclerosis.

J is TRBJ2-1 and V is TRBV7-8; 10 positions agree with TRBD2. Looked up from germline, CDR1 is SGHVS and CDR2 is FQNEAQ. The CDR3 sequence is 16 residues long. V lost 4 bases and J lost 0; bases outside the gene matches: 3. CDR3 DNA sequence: TGTGCCAGCAGCTCCTCTAGCGGGGGCTCCTACAATGAGCAGTTCTTC. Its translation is CASSSSSGGSYNEQFF.

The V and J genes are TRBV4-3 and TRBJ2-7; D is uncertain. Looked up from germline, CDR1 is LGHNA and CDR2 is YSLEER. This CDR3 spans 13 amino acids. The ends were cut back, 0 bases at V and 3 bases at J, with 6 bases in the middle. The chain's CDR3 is CASSQDVGYEQYF. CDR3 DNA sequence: TGCGCCAGCAGCCAAGATGTCGGCTACGAGCAGTACTTC.

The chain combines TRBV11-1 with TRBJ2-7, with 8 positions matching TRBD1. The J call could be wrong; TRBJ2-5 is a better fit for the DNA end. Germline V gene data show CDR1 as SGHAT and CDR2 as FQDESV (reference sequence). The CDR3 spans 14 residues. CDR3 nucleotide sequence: TGTGCCAGCAGCCAACAGGGGGATACGGAGACCCAGTACTTC. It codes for CASSQQGDTETQYF.

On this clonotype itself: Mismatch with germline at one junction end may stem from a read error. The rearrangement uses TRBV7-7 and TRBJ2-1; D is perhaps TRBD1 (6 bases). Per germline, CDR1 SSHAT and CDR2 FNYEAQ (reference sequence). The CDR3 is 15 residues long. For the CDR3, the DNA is TGTGCTAGCAGCTCTACTGTGGACAGAGACAATGAGCAGTTCTTC. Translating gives CASSSTVDRDNEQFF.

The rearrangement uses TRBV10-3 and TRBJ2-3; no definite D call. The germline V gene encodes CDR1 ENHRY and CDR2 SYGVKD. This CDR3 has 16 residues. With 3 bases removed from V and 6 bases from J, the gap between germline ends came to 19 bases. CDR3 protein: CAISDWDREVADTQYF. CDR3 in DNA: TGTGCCATCAGTGATTGGGATCGAGAGGTCGCGGATACGCAGTATTTT.

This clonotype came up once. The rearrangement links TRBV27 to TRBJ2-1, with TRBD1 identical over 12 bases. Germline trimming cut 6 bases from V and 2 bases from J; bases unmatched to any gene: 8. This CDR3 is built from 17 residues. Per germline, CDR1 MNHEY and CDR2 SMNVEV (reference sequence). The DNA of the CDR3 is TGTGCCAGCAGAATCCGGGACAGGGGGCTCACCTACAATGAGCAGTTCTTC. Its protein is CASRIRDRGLTYNEQFF.

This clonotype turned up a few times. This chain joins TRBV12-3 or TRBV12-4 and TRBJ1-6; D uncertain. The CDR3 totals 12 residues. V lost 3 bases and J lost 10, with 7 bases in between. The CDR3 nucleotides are TGTGCCAGCAGTTTTTCGGGATCACCCCTCCACTTT. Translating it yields CASSFSGSPLHF.

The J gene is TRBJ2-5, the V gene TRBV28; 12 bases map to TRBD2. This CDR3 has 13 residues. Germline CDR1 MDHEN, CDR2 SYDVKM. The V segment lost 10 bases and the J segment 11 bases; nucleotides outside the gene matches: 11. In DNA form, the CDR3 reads TGTGCCACTGCACTAGCGGGGGGAGGTGGGCAGTACTTC. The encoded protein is CATALAGGGGQYF.

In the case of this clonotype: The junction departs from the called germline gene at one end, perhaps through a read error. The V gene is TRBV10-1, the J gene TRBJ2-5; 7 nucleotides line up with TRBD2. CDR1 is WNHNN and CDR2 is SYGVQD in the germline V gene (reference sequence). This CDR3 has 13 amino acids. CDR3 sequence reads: CASSGDYQEAQYF. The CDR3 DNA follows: TGCGCCAGCAGTGGGGACTACCAAGAGGCCCAGTACTTC.